A single sample is the source of the 11 T cell receptor beta chains below, sequenced in a study of blood T cell repertoires in COVID-19. Data came from immunoSEQ multiplex PCR; TCRdb stores just in-frame clones and leaves some out. The table has 300,000 to 400,000 clones, over 75% seen once. Sequencing was carried out using PBMCs or T cells enriched from blood (not recorded which). These receptors were collected from a woman aged 30 to 39 with acute COVID-19.

The chain uses TRBV30 and TRBJ2-7; a weak D match, TRBD1 (7 bases). V dropped 7 bases and J dropped 7 bases, with 17 bases sitting between them. The germline V gene has CDR1 GTSNPN and CDR2 SVGIG (reference sequence). This CDR3 comprises 12 residues. The CDR3 DNA reads as TGTGCCTCGACGAAGACAGGGAGGGAGCAGTACTTC. It encodes CASTKTGREQYF.

The table lists this clone with a count of one. This sequence joins TRBV4-1 and TRBJ2-5, with D possibly being TRBD1 (6 bases). CDR3 length: 16 amino acids. V was shortened by 0 bases and J by 5 bases, with 16 bases between the two germline ends. CDR1 MGHRA and CDR2 YSYEKL come from the germline V gene. The CDR3 loop is CASSQDRITGRETQYF. The CDR3 DNA is TGCGCCAGCAGCCAAGATAGAATTACAGGGCGGGAGACCCAGTACTTC.

This sequence joins TRBV18 and TRBJ2-5, with D possibly TRBD1 on 5 matching bases. CDR3 length: 14 residues. Germline CDR1 and CDR2: KGHSH and LQKENI. The V gene lost 6 bases and the J gene lost 3 bases, with 14 bases spanning the gap. This CDR3 is CASSLRPREETQYF. The CDR3 DNA follows: TGTGCCAGCTCCCTCCGGCCCAGGGAAGAGACCCAGTACTTC.

The genes are TRBV7-9 and TRBJ2-5; D is possibly TRBD1 (5 bases). CDR3 length: 15 amino acids. Trimming shortened V by 5 bases and J by 4 bases, and 17 bases separated the two germline ends. The germline CDR1 and CDR2 sequences are SEHNR and FQNEAQ (reference sequence). The CDR3 nucleotides read TGTGCCAGCAGCAACCTCCGGACAACGAGAGAGACCCAGTACTTC. This encodes CASSNLRTTRETQYF.

The chain employs TRBV9 and TRBJ2-3; D unclear. Trimming stripped 4 bases from V and 6 bases from J, with 12 bases between. CDR3 length equals 13 residues. Germline loops: CDR1 SGDLS, CDR2 YYNGEE. The CDR3 DNA follows: TGTGCCAGCAGCCTCGAACATGGTGATACGCAGTATTTT. The encoded protein is CASSLEHGDTQYF.

This chain's CDR3 is CASSAGTGKTQYF. DNA of the CDR3: TGTGCCAGCAGCGCCGGGACAGGGAAAACGCAGTATTTT. The chain employs TRBV5-6 and TRBJ2-3, with 9 bases matching TRBD1. This CDR3 has 13 amino acids. Germline CDR1 reads SGHDT; CDR2 reads YYEEEE. J lost 9 bases, V lost 4 bases, and 6 bases had no gene match.

The rearrangement joins TRBV4-1 to TRBJ2-1; 13 nucleotides agree with TRBD2. V lost 4 bases, J lost 2 bases, and 5 bases stayed unmatched. Per germline, CDR1 MGHRA and CDR2 YSYEKL. The CDR3 sequence is 17 residues long. The chain's CDR3 is CASSPGLAGRAYNEQFF. CDR3 coding DNA: TGCGCCAGCAGCCCGGGACTAGCGGGGAGGGCCTACAATGAGCAGTTCTTC.

The V call is TRBV3-1 (or the pseudogene TRBV3-2), the J call TRBJ2-7, with 11 bases aligning to TRBD2. The CDR3 loop spans 18 amino acids. V shed 3 bases, J shed 0 bases, and the junction held 10 bases outside the gene matches. Germline V gene lookup returns CDR1 LGHDT and CDR2 YNNKEL (reference sequence). The CDR3 coding sequence is TGTGCCAGCAGCCAGGAAACTCTAGCGGGGGGTAGCTCCTACGAGCAGTACTTC. It is translated as CASSQETLAGGSSYEQYF.

The chain uses TRBV5-1 and TRBJ2-7; D possibly corresponds to TRBD2 (5 bases). Trimming removed 4 bases from V and 3 bases from J, with 5 bases in between. The length of the CDR3 is 11 residues. CDR1 and CDR2 from the germline V gene are SGHRS and YFSETQ. This chain's CDR3 is CASSRDYEQYF. CDR3 coding DNA: TGCGCCAGCAGCCGGGACTACGAGCAGTACTTC.

J is TRBJ1-2 and V is TRBV19, with D tentatively TRBD1 (5 bases). The CDR3 is made up of 15 amino acids. Germline CDR1 reads LNHDA; CDR2 reads SQIVND (reference sequence). V was trimmed by 3 bases and J by 1 base, leaving 12 bases between them. The CDR3 coding sequence is TGTGCCAGTAGTATTGGTCTGCAGGGTAACTATGGCTACACCTTC. Protein product: CASSIGLQGNYGYTF.

J is TRBJ2-7 and V is TRBV5-1; 7 positions match TRBD1. J was trimmed by 5 bases and V by 2 bases; bases with no gene match: 7. CDR3 length equals 14 residues. CDR1 SGHRS and CDR2 YFSETQ come from the germline V gene. The CDR3 region has the DNA TGCGCCAGCAGCTTTTACAGGGGTTTGGACGAGCAGTACTTC. Residues: CASSFYRGLDEQYF.